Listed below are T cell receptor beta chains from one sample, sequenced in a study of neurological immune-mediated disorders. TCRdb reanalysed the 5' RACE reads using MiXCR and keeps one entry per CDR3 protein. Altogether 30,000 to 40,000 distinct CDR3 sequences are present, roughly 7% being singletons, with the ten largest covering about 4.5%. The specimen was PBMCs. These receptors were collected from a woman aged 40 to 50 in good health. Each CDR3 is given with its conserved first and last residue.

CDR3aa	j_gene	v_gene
CASSSGTLSPGEQFF	TRBJ2-1	TRBV5-1
CASSQEWSTEKLFF	TRBJ1-4	TRBV4-1
CASSFKAGDNSPLHF	TRBJ1-6	TRBV12-3/TRBV12-4
CSAIDGRGRQPQHF	TRBJ1-5	TRBV20-1
CASSSQAGGPYNEQFF	TRBJ2-1	TRBV5-1
CASSESTDTQYF	TRBJ2-3	TRBV25-1
CASSSFTGDSPLHF	TRBJ1-6	TRBV5-1
CSAPPPLGTTEQYF	TRBJ2-7	TRBV20-1
CASSLAGLAGAPGEQYF	TRBJ2-7	TRBV5-1
CASSPGQGLNEQFF	TRBJ2-1	TRBV12-3/TRBV12-4
CSARGAETNTGELFF	TRBJ2-2	TRBV20-1
CASSVVSDSLNTEAFF	TRBJ1-1	TRBV9
CASRKSSFEKLFF	TRBJ1-4	TRBV28
CASSPRTGREQYF	TRBJ2-7	TRBV28
CATSAEREVGELFF	TRBJ2-2	TRBV24-1
CASSPASGRSHNEQFF	TRBJ2-1	TRBV28
CAISESGAPQETQYF	TRBJ2-5	TRBV10-3
CASSPQISNYGYTF	TRBJ1-2	TRBV4-1
CASSQDWKGSEQYF	TRBJ2-7	TRBV4-3
CASSPGQGNGYTF	TRBJ1-2	TRBV18
CAISPLTSGGYEQYF	TRBJ2-7	TRBV10-3
CASSGTASSGYTF	TRBJ1-2	TRBV6-1
CATSRDSLAGVAKNIQYF	TRBJ2-4	TRBV15
CATSSSSGNGELFF	TRBJ2-2	TRBV15
CAITQGGLYGYTF	TRBJ1-2	TRBV10-3
CASSLALGLNQPQHF	TRBJ1-5	TRBV5-5
CASSPKQGWSNEQFF	TRBJ2-1	TRBV18
CASSQDSLGGRQPQHF	TRBJ1-5	TRBV3-1
CASSPGRAAQGDTQYF	TRBJ2-3	TRBV7-2
CASSFAANEQFF	TRBJ2-1	TRBV5-4
CASNTMSGTDTQYF	TRBJ2-3	TRBV5-1
CASSQGVRKAGNTIYF	TRBJ1-3	TRBV3-1
CASSVRGQYDYEQYF	TRBJ2-7	TRBV7-6
CASSYSGRSITEAFF	TRBJ1-1	TRBV6-5
CASSLATGHYQETQYF	TRBJ2-5	TRBV5-1
CASSWDRKNTEAFF	TRBJ1-1	TRBV6-5
CASSPGQGAKNEQFF	TRBJ2-1	TRBV7-9
CSVEGGGATEAFF	TRBJ1-1	TRBV29-1
CASSRQDGRRQPQHF	TRBJ1-5	TRBV7-2
CASRALLGFNTGELFF	TRBJ2-2	TRBV2
CASSMTGENQPQHF	TRBJ1-5	TRBV7-2
CAIGGFGTEAFF	TRBJ1-1	TRBV10-3
CASSFRYGQPQHF	TRBJ1-5	TRBV12-3/TRBV12-4
CSARDFRDPTEAFF	TRBJ1-1	TRBV20-1
CSARDLAENTGELFF	TRBJ2-2	TRBV20-1
CASRSDRSQETQYF	TRBJ2-5	TRBV2